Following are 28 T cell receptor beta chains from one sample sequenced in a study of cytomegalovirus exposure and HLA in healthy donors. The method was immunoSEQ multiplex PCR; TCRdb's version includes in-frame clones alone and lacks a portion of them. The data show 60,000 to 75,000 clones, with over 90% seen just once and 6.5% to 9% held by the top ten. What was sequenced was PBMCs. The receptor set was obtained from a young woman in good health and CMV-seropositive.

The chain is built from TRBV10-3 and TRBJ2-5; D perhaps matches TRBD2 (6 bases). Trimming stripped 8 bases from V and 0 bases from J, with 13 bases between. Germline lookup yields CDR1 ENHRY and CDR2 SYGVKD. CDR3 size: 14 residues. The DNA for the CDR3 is TGTGCCATCCGGGGCTCGGGGGACCAAGAGACCCAGTACTTC. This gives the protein CAIRGSGDQETQYF.

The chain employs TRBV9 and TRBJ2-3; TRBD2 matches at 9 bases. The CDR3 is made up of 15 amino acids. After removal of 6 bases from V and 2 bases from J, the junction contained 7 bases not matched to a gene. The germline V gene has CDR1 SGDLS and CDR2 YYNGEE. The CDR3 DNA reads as TGTGCCAGCAACATAGCGGGGGTAGTCACAGATACGCAGTATTTT. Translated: CASNIAGVVTDTQYF.

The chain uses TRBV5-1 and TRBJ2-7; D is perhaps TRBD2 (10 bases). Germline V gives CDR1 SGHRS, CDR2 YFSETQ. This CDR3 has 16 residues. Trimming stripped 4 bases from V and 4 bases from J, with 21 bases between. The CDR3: CASSKLAGQGLYEQYF. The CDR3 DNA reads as TGCGCCAGCAGCAAACTAGCGGGACAGGGATTATACGAGCAGTACTTC. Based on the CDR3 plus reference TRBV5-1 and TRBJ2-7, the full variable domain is KAGVTQTPRYLIKTRGQQVTLSCSPISGHRSVSWYQQTPGQGLQFLFEYFSETQRNKGNFPGRFSGRQFSNSRSEMNVSTLELGDSALYLCASSKLAGQGLYEQYFGPGTRLTVT.

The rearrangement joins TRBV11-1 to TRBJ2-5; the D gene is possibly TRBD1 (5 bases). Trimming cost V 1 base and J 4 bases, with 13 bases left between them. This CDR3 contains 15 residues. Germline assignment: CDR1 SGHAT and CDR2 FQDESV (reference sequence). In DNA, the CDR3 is TGTGCCAGCAGCTTAGGGCAGGGTGATGGAGAGACCCAGTACTTC. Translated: CASSLGQGDGETQYF.

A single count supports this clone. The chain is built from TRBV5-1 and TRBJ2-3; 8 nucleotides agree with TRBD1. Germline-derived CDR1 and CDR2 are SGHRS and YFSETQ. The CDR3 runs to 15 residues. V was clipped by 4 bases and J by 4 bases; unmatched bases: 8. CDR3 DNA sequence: TGCGCCAGCAGCCCCGGACAGGGCGCCCCAGATACGCAGTATTTT. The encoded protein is CASSPGQGAPDTQYF.

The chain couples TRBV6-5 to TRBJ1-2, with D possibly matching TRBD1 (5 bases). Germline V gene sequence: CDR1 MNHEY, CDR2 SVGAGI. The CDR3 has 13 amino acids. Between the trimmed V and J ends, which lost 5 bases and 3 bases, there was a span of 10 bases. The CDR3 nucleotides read TGTGCCAGCAGTGGTCAGGGCCACTATGGCTACACCTTC. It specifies CASSGQGHYGYTF.

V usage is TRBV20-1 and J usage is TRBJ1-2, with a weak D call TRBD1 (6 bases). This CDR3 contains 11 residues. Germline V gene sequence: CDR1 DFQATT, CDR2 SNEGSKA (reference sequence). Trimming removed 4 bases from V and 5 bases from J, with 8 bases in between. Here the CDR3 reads CSATGVYGYTF. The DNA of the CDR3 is TGCAGTGCTACAGGGGTATATGGCTACACCTTC.

This chain's CDR3 is CASSLSTGGNTGELFF. As DNA, the CDR3 is TGCGCCAGCAGCTTGTCTACGGGGGGAAACACCGGGGAGCTGTTTTTT. V gene TRBV5-1 combines with J gene TRBJ2-2; 7 bases are a match to TRBD2. With 1 base clipped from V and 2 bases from J, the junction kept 5 bases outside the gene matches. Germline-derived CDR1 and CDR2 are SGHRS and YFSETQ. CDR3 length equals 16 residues.

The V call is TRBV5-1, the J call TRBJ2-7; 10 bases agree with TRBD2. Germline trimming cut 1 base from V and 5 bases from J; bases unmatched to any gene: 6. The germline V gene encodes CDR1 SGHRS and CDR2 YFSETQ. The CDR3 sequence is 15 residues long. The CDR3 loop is CASSLSGRVIDEQYF. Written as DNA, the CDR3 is TGCGCCAGCAGCTTGAGCGGGAGGGTGATAGACGAGCAGTACTTC.

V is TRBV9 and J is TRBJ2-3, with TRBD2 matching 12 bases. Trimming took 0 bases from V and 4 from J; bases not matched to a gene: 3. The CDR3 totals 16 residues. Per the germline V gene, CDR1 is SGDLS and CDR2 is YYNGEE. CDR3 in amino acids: CASSVGGTSGSDTQYF. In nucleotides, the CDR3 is TGTGCCAGCAGCGTAGGAGGGACTAGCGGGTCAGATACGCAGTATTTT. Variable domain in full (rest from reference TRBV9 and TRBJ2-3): DSGVTQTPKHLITATGQRVTLRCSPRSGDLSVYWYQQSLDQGLQFLIQYYNGEERAKGNILERFSAQQFPDLHSELNLSSLELGDSALYFCASSVGGTSGSDTQYFGPGTRLTVL.

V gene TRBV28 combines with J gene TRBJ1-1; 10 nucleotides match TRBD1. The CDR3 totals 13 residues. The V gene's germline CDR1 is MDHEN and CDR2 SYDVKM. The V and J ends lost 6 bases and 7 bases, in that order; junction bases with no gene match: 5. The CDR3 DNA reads TGTGCCAGCAGCCCAGGACAGGGGGGTGAAGCTTTCTTT. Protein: CASSPGQGGEAFF.

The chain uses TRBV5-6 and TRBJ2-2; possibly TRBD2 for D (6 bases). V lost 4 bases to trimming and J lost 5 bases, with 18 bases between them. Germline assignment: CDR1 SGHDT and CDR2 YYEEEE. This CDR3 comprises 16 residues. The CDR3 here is CASSPDGRAGTGELFF. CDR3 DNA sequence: TGTGCCAGCAGCCCCGACGGCAGGGCGGGAACCGGGGAGCTGTTTTTT. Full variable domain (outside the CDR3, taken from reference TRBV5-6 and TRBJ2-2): DAGVTQSPTHLIKTRGQQVTLRCSPKSGHDTVSWYQQALGQGPQFIFQYYEEEERQRGNFPDRFSGHQFPNYSSELNVNALLLGDSALYLCASSPDGRAGTGELFFGEGSRLTVL.

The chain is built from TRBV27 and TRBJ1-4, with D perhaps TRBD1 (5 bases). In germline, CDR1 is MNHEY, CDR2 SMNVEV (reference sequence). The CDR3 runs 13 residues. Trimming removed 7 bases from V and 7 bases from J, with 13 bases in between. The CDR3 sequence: CASKGRGSEKLFF. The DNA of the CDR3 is TGTGCCAGCAAAGGGAGGGGCAGTGAAAAACTGTTTTTT. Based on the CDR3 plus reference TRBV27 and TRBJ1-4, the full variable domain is EAQVTQNPRYLITVTGKKLTVTCSQNMNHEYMSWYRQDPGLGLRQIYYSMNVEVTDKGDVPEGYKVSRKEKRNFPLILESPSPNQTSLYFCASKGRGSEKLFFGSGTQLSVL.

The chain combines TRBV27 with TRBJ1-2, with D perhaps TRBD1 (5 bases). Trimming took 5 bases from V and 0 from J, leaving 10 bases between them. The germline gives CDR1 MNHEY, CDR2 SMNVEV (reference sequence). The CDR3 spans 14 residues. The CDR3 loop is CASSPRGTNYGYTF. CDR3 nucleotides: TGTGCCAGCAGTCCGCGGGGGACTAACTATGGCTACACCTTC.

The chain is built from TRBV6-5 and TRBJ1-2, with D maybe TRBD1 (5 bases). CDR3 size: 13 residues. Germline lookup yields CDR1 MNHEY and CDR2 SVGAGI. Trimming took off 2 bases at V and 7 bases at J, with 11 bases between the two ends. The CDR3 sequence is CASSYPGGTGYTF. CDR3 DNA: TGTGCCAGCAGTTACCCGGGGGGGACTGGCTACACCTTC.

Here the CDR3 DNA reads TGTGCCACCCAAAGAACGGGACTAGCGAACTTCTCCTACAATGAGCAGTTCTTC. As protein: CATQRTGLANFSYNEQFF. The chain carries TRBV10-3 and TRBJ2-1; 10 bases match TRBD2. This CDR3 spans 18 amino acids. V trimming: 10 bases; J trimming: 0 bases; junction bases outside the gene matches: 15. The germline V gene has CDR1 ENHRY and CDR2 SYGVKD.

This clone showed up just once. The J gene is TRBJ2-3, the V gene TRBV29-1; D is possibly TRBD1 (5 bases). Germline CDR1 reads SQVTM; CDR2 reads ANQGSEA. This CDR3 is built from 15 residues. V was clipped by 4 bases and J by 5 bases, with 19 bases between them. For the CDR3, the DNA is TGCAGCGTTGTTTTTCGATACAGGACCCGAGATACGCAGTATTTT. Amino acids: CSVVFRYRTRDTQYF.

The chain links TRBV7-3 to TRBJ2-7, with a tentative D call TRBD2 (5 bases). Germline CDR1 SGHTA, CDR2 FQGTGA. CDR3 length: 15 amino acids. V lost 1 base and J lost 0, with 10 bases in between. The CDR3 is CASSLSLGSSYEQYF. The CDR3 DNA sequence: TGTGCCAGCAGCTTAAGTCTTGGGAGCTCCTACGAGCAGTACTTC. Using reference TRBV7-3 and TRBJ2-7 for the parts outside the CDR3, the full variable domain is GAGVSQTPSNKVTEKGKYVELRCDPISGHTALYWYRQSLGQGPEFLIYFQGTGAADDSGLPNDRFFAVRPEGSVSTLKIQRTERGDSAVYLCASSLSLGSSYEQYFGPGTRLTVT.

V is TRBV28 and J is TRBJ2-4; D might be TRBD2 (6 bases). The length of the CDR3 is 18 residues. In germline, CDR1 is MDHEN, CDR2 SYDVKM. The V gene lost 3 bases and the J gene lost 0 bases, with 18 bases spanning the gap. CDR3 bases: TGTGCCAGCAGTTTGTCCTCGGCGGCGGGGCTAGCCAAAAACATTCAGTACTTC. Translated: CASSLSSAAGLAKNIQYF.

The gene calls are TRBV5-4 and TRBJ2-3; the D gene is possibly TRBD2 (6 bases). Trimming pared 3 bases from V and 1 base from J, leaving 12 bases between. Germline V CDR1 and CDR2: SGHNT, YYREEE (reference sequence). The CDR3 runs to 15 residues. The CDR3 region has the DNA TGTGCCAGCAGCTCAGCGGGCCTTGGCACAGATACGCAGTATTTT. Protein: CASSSAGLGTDTQYF.

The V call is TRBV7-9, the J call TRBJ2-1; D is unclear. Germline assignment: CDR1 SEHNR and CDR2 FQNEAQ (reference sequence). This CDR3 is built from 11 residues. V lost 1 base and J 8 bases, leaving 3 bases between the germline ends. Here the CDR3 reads CASSLVYEQFF. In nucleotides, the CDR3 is TGTGCCAGCAGCTTAGTCTATGAGCAGTTCTTC.

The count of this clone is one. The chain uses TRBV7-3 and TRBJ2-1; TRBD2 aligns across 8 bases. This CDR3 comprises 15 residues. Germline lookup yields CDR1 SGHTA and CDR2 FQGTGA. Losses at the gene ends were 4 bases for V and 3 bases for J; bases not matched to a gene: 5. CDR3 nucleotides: TGTGCCAGCAGCTCAGCGGGAGTTAACTACAATGAGCAGTTCTTC. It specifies CASSSAGVNYNEQFF.

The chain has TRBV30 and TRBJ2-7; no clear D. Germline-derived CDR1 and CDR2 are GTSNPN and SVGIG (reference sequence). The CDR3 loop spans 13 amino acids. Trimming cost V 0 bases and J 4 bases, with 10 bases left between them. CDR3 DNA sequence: TGTGCCTGGAGTGTACGACACCAATACGAGCAGTACTTC. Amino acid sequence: CAWSVRHQYEQYF. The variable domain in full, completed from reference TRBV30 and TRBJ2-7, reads SQTIHQWPATLVQPVGSPLSLECTVEGTSNPNLYWYRQAAGRGLQLLFYSVGIGQISSEVPQNLSASRPQDRQFILSSKKLLLSDSGFYLCAWSVRHQYEQYFGPGTRLTVT.

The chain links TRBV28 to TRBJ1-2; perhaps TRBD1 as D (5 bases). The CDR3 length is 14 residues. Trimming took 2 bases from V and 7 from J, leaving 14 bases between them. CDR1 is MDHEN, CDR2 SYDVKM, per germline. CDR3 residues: CASSLAAGTGGYTF. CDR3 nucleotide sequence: TGTGCCAGCAGTTTAGCTGCCGGGACTGGTGGCTACACCTTC.

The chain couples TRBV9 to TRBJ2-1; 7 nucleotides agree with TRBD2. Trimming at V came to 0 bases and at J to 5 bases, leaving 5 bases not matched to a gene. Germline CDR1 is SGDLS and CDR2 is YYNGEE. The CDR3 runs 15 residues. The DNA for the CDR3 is TGTGCCAGCAGCGTAGAAGCGGGAACAAACAATGAGCAGTTCTTC. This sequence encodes CASSVEAGTNNEQFF. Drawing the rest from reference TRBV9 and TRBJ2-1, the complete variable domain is DSGVTQTPKHLITATGQRVTLRCSPRSGDLSVYWYQQSLDQGLQFLIQYYNGEERAKGNILERFSAQQFPDLHSELNLSSLELGDSALYFCASSVEAGTNNEQFFGPGTRLTVL.

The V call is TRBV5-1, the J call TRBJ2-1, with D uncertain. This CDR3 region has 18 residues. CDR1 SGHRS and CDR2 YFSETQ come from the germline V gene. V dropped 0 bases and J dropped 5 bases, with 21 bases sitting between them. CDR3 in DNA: TGCGCCAGCAGCTTGGACAGTTTCCCTCCCCACATAGACAATGAGCAGTTCTTC. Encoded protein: CASSLDSFPPHIDNEQFF. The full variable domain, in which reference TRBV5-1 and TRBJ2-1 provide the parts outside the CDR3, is KAGVTQTPRYLIKTRGQQVTLSCSPISGHRSVSWYQQTPGQGLQFLFEYFSETQRNKGNFPGRFSGRQFSNSRSEMNVSTLELGDSALYLCASSLDSFPPHIDNEQFFGPGTRLTVL.

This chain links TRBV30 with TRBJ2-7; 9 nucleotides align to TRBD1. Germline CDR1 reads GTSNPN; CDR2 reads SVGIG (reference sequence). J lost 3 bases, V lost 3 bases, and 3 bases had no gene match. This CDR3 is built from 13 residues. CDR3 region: CAWRDRGFYEQYF. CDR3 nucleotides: TGTGCCTGGAGGGACAGGGGATTCTACGAGCAGTACTTC.

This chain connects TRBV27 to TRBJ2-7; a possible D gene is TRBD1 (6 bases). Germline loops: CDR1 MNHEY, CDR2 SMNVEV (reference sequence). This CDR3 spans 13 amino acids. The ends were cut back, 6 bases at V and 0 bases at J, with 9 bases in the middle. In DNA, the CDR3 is TGTGCCAGCAGAGGCAGGGGCTCCTACGAGCAGTACTTC. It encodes CASRGRGSYEQYF.